The 10 T cell receptor beta chains listed next were all sequenced from one sample in a study of cytomegalovirus exposure and HLA in healthy donors. The PCR made use of 60 Vbeta and 13 Jbeta primers. TCRdb's table, derived via immunoSEQ multiplex PCR, lists solely in-frame clones and lacks some. The table records about 200,000 clones, around 80% of them present only once. Sequencing was done on a sample of PBMCs. The origin of the receptors is a man under 40 in good health and CMV-seronegative.

The J gene is TRBJ1-2, the V gene TRBV2; 7 nucleotides agree with TRBD1. V trimming: 5 bases; J trimming: 4 bases; junction bases outside the gene matches: 13. The CDR3 contains 16 residues. Germline values: CDR1 SNHLY, CDR2 FYNNEI. The chain's CDR3 is CASSRNRDSSFYGYTF. DNA for the CDR3: TGTGCCAGCAGTCGAAACCGGGACAGCTCCTTCTATGGCTACACCTTC.

This clone appeared a single time. This rearrangement joins TRBV7-8 to TRBJ1-5, with 7 positions matching TRBD1. The CDR3 extends over 15 amino acids. The trim removed 1 base at V and 6 bases at J, leaving 6 bases unmatched. CDR1 and CDR2 from the germline V gene are SGHVS and FQNEAQ. CDR3 nucleotide sequence: TGTGCCAGCAGCTTAGACAGGGGCGAGGTTCAGCCCCAGCATTTT. Its translation: CASSLDRGEVQPQHF.

V is TRBV7-9 and J is TRBJ1-2; 8 bases are a match to TRBD1. The CDR3 runs to 15 residues. Germline CDR1 reads SEHNR; CDR2 reads FQNEAQ (reference sequence). With V trimmed by 5 bases and J by 0 bases, 5 bases remained unmatched. The CDR3 bases are TGTGCCAGCAGCCCCAGGACAGGGTCTAACTATGGCTACACCTTC. Amino acids: CASSPRTGSNYGYTF.

The V gene is TRBV5-4, the J gene TRBJ2-3; 14 bases are shared with TRBD2. The CDR3 length is 14 residues. Germline CDR1 and CDR2: SGHNT and YYREEE (reference sequence). With V trimmed by 4 bases and J by 15 bases, 10 bases remained unmatched. This CDR3 reads CASSTGLAGGINYF. The CDR3 bases are TGTGCCAGCAGCACAGGACTAGCGGGGGGAATTAACTATTTT.

This clone is labeled as medium-sized. The J gene is TRBJ2-3, the V gene TRBV10-3; 13 nucleotides line up with TRBD2. The CDR3 consists of 17 residues. V lost 0 bases, J lost 6 bases, and 6 bases stayed unmatched. Looked up from germline, CDR1 is ENHRY and CDR2 is SYGVKD. The CDR3 region has the DNA TGTGCCATCAGTGAGTCTCGGGGACTAGCGGGGTTCGATACGCAGTATTTT. Protein sequence: CAISESRGLAGFDTQYF.

As concerns this clone: One end of the junction varies from germline; a read error may be responsible. The chain has TRBV7-9 and TRBJ2-7; 13 nucleotides match TRBD2. CDR3 length: 13 residues. The germline CDR1 and CDR2 sequences are SEHNR and FQNEAQ (reference sequence). The CDR3 DNA sequence: TGTTCCAGCAGCTCGTCCGGGACTAGCGGGGACGTCTTC. Translating gives CSSSSSGTSGDVF.

J is TRBJ2-7 and V is TRBV13; 9 bases fit TRBD1. CDR1 and CDR2 (germline): PRHDT, FYEKMQ (reference sequence). CDR3 length: 16 amino acids. J lost 0 bases, V lost 3 bases, and 6 bases had no gene match. CDR3 sequence reads: CASSLGQGLFSYEQYF. As DNA, the CDR3 is TGTGCCAGCAGCTTGGGACAGGGCCTGTTCTCCTACGAGCAGTACTTC.

The chain couples TRBV9 to TRBJ2-4; unclear D gene. The germline V gene encodes CDR1 SGDLS and CDR2 YYNGEE. The V and J ends lost 2 bases and 6 bases respectively, with 3 bases between them. The CDR3 spans 11 residues. The CDR3 nucleotides read TGTGCCAGCAGCGTTCGAAACATTCAGTACTTC. As protein: CASSVRNIQYF.

This sequence joins TRBV5-1 and TRBJ1-2; 7 bases agree with TRBD1. The CDR3 runs 13 residues. The trim removed 2 bases at V and 8 bases at J, leaving 6 bases unmatched. Looked up from germline, CDR1 is SGHRS and CDR2 is YFSETQ. The CDR3 sequence: CASSFHRGRGYTF. The CDR3, as DNA: TGCGCCAGCAGCTTTCACAGGGGACGAGGCTACACCTTC.

This rearrangement joins TRBV7-3 to TRBJ2-5, with TRBD2 identical over 11 bases. This CDR3 region has 16 residues. CDR1 and CDR2 from the germline V gene are SGHTA and FQGTGA. V was clipped by 2 bases and J by 3 bases; unmatched bases: 5. CDR3: CASSLDVLAGEETQYF. The DNA for the CDR3 is TGTGCCAGCAGCTTAGACGTACTAGCGGGAGAAGAGACCCAGTACTTC.